One and the same sample provided the 15 T cell receptor beta chains below, sequenced in a study of blood T cell repertoires in COVID-19. The assay was immunoSEQ multiplex PCR, and TCRdb's table has in-frame clones only and misses some. The sample comprises approximately 200,000 clones, 82% of which are singletons, and approximately 12% rests with the top ten. Sequenced material: PBMCs or T cells enriched from blood (not recorded which). These receptors were taken from a man aged 35-49 years who had recovered from COVID-19.

This clone turned up a few times. The CDR3 DNA sequence: TGTGCCAGCAGTTTCCAGGGTTTTTACACCTTC. Its protein is CASSFQGFYTF. V gene TRBV28 combines with J gene TRBJ1-2, with D possibly being TRBD1 (5 bases). Germline loops: CDR1 MDHEN, CDR2 SYDVKM. This CDR3 region has 11 residues. Trimming shortened V by 3 bases and J by 11 bases, and 10 bases separated the two germline ends.

This clone has more than one count but fewer than ten. This rearrangement joins TRBV5-1 to TRBJ1-4, with a tentative D call TRBD1 (5 bases). CDR3 length: 15 amino acids. In germline, CDR1 is SGHRS, CDR2 YFSETQ. V gave up 4 bases and J gave up 3 bases, with 13 bases separating them. CDR3 DNA: TGCGCCAGCAGCGGTGGGAGGGGAGCTAATGAAAAACTGTTTTTT. It specifies CASSGGRGANEKLFF.

This clone was seen a handful of times. This chain joins TRBV5-4 and TRBJ2-7; 11 bases agree with TRBD2. Germline V gene sequence: CDR1 SGHNT, CDR2 YYREEE (reference sequence). V trimming: 0 bases; J trimming: 6 bases; junction bases outside the gene matches: 2. There are 14 residues in the CDR3. The CDR3 bases are TGTGCCAGCAGCTTGGGACTAGCGGGAAGCGAGCAGTACGTC. As protein: CASSLGLAGSEQYV.

This chain joins TRBV4-3 and TRBJ1-5, with unresolved D. Germline V gene data show CDR1 as LGHNA and CDR2 as YSLEER. V lost 0 bases and J 6 bases, leaving 6 bases between the germline ends. This CDR3 contains 13 residues. CDR3: CASSQDRGQPQHF. The CDR3 DNA is TGCGCCAGCAGCCAAGACCGCGGTCAGCCCCAGCATTTT.

The chain links TRBV28 to TRBJ2-7; possible D gene TRBD2, 6 bases. Trimming cost V 6 bases and J 5 bases, with 17 bases left between them. CDR3 length: 14 residues. Germline V gives CDR1 MDHEN, CDR2 SYDVKM. The CDR3 here is CASRMEAGWDEQYF. For the CDR3, the DNA is TGTGCCAGCAGAATGGAGGCGGGATGGGACGAGCAGTACTTC. The full variable domain, with the rest looked up from reference TRBV28 and TRBJ2-7, is DVKVTQSSRYLVKRTGEKVFLECVQDMDHENMFWYRQDPGLGLRLIYFSYDVKMKEKGDIPEGYSVSREKKERFSLILESASTNQTSMYLCASRMEAGWDEQYFGPGTRLTVT.

The V call is TRBV7-2, the J call TRBJ2-3; D is unresolved. V gave up 5 bases and J gave up 1 base, with 10 bases separating them. Germline CDR1 reads SGHTA; CDR2 reads FQGNSA. The CDR3 has 14 amino acids. The CDR3 DNA reads TGTGCCAGCAGCCCGGTGTCCGGCACAGATACGCAGTATTTT. Its translation is CASSPVSGTDTQYF.

This rearrangement joins TRBV7-2 to TRBJ1-4; 8 nucleotides align to TRBD1. The CDR3 loop spans 15 amino acids. Trimming cost V 5 bases and J 4 bases; bases outside gene matches: 6. Germline values: CDR1 SGHTA, CDR2 FQGNSA. The CDR3 coding sequence is TGTGCCAGCAGCCGGGACAGGAGACGTAATGAAAAACTGTTTTTT. It specifies CASSRDRRRNEKLFF.

The chain uses TRBV20-1 and TRBJ2-1, with 7 bases aligning to TRBD1. CDR3 length equals 11 residues. The V and J ends lost 3 bases and 9 bases, in that order; junction bases with no gene match: 2. CDR1 is DFQATT and CDR2 is SNEGSKA in the germline V gene (reference sequence). The CDR3 sequence: CSARTGFEQFF. The CDR3 nucleotides read TGCAGTGCTAGGACAGGGTTTGAGCAGTTCTTC.

V gene TRBV6-1 combines with J gene TRBJ1-2; D gene uncertain. The V end was cut by 2 bases, the J end by 2 bases, with 9 bases between. This CDR3 has 14 amino acids. Germline V gene lookup returns CDR1 MNHNS and CDR2 SASEGT. The CDR3 DNA follows: TGTGCCAGCAGTGAAAACCGGGTGAACTATGGCTACACCTTC. It translates to CASSENRVNYGYTF.

This chain uses TRBV2 with TRBJ1-4; D may be TRBD1 (6 bases). There are 15 residues in the CDR3. V lost 10 bases to trimming and J lost 8 bases, with 23 bases between them. Germline assignment: CDR1 SNHLY and CDR2 FYNNEI. CDR3 DNA sequence: TGTGCCACCTCTGACCCGACAGGAGGTCCGGAAAAACTGTTTTTT. It codes for CATSDPTGGPEKLFF.

This clone was seen only a few times. The chain is built from TRBV9 and TRBJ2-2; D perhaps matches TRBD1 (5 bases). CDR1 and CDR2 from the germline V gene are SGDLS and YYNGEE. The V end was cut by 2 bases, the J end by 5 bases, with 16 bases between. This CDR3 contains 16 residues. The CDR3: CASSVRGGRETGELFF. CDR3 bases: TGTGCCAGCAGCGTTAGGGGCGGCCGCGAGACCGGGGAGCTGTTTTTT.

This chain joins TRBV10-3 and TRBJ2-5; D perhaps matches TRBD2 (5 bases). CDR3 size: 12 residues. Germline CDR1 ENHRY, CDR2 SYGVKD. V shed 2 bases and J shed 5 bases, with 6 bases lying between them. In DNA form, the CDR3 reads TGTGCCATCAGTGAGGGACTGGAGACCCAGTACTTC. This codes for CAISEGLETQYF.

The chain carries TRBV6-5 and TRBJ2-5; D perhaps matches TRBD1 (6 bases). CDR1 and CDR2 from the germline V gene are MNHEY and SVGAGI. The ends were cut back, 6 bases at V and 5 bases at J, with 7 bases in the middle. The CDR3 is 11 amino acids. CDR3 DNA sequence: TGTGCCAGCAGAGACAGGGAGACCCAGTACTTC. Its protein product is CASRDRETQYF.

The chain couples TRBV5-1 to TRBJ2-5; 10 positions match TRBD2. CDR3 length: 15 amino acids. J gave up 4 bases and V 5 bases, and 8 bases lay outside the gene matches. Germline V CDR1 and CDR2: SGHRS, YFSETQ. For the CDR3, the DNA is TGCGCCAGCAGGCCAGCGGGAGGGCCCTTAGAGACCCAGTACTTC. As protein: CASRPAGGPLETQYF.

This chain links TRBV7-9 with TRBJ2-1; weak D call: TRBD1 (5 bases). V dropped 2 bases and J dropped 6 bases, with 11 bases sitting between them. CDR1 is SEHNR, CDR2 FQNEAQ, per germline (reference sequence). The CDR3 has 14 residues. The CDR3 here is CASSLQGKANEQFF. The CDR3 nucleotides are TGTGCCAGCAGCTTACAGGGTAAGGCCAATGAGCAGTTCTTC.